This T cell receptor (beta chain) emerged from a study of regulatory T cells in long-lasting Graves disease. As regards this clonotype: Its antigen is not known.

Time point specified: persistent/refractory GD, antithyroid drugs over 5 years with positive TRAb. There was RNA extracted from PBMCs, and the TCR library was made from it. Study conclusions and caveats: Since the sample size was small, accuracy may have been reduced. Newly diagnosed Graves' patients had higher TCR diversity than persistent ones. Researchers reported studying only peripheral blood, not thyroid tissue.

Building of the TCR beta libraries involved iRepertoire HTBI primers and Arm-PCR of CDR3 regions. TCRdb re-called the multiplex PCR reads through MiXCR, storing one row per CDR3 protein. The profile covers 300,000 to 500,000 distinct CDR3 sequences, with less than 25% appearing a single time and 20% taken by the ten largest. The receptor's source is a female donor with Graves disease. The source material was peripheral blood mononuclear cells (PBMCs), sampled when the disease was refractory, from a patient treated with antithyroid drugs.

DNA of the CDR3: TGCGCCAGCAGCCAAGCATCAGGGACAGGGAGCACTGAAGCTTTCTTT. Translated, it gives CASSQASGTGSTEAFF. The chain links TRBV4-3 to TRBJ1-1; 9 bases are a match to TRBD1. The germline CDR1 and CDR2 sequences are LGHNA and YSLEER. V was pared by 1 base and J by 4 bases, with 7 bases of the junction left unmatched. The CDR3 has 16 residues.